The 3 T cell receptor beta chains in this list originate from one sample, sequenced in a study of T cell repertoires in cytomegalovirus infection. TCRdb re-called the reads through MiXCR, storing one row per CDR3 protein. The sample lists around 770,000 distinct CDR3 sequences, approximately 32% occurring once. No antigen has been identified for these receptors. The sample was cultured CD8+ T cells from PBMCs, taken from culture after CMV antigen stimulation. The receptor source for this set is a human donor in good health (CMV status not recorded). Some clones in this sample may be carry-over from other donors' samples.

This clonotype was found many times. The gene calls are TRBV7-8 and TRBJ1-2; possibly TRBD1 for D (6 bases). Trimming took off 4 bases at V and 4 bases at J, with 19 bases between the two ends. The CDR3 length is 16 residues. From germline, CDR1 is SGHVS and CDR2 FQNEAQ. The CDR3 here is CASSSSTSGHRYGYTF. Written as DNA, the CDR3 is TGTGCCAGCAGCTCAAGCACGTCGGGACACCGCTATGGCTACACCTTC.

The gene calls are TRBV6-6 and TRBJ2-7; 8 nucleotides match TRBD1. Per the germline V gene, CDR1 is MNHNY and CDR2 is SVGAGI (reference sequence). After removal of 5 bases from V and 3 bases from J, the junction contained 9 bases not matched to a gene. This CDR3 is 15 amino acids long. CDR3 protein: CASSDHRDRNYEQYF. The CDR3 region has the DNA TGTGCCAGCAGTGACCACCGGGACAGGAACTACGAGCAGTACTTC.

Only a few counts were recorded for this clonotype. V is TRBV28 and J is TRBJ2-1; TRBD2 agrees at 9 bases. The germline CDR1 and CDR2 sequences are MDHEN and SYDVKM. J lost 4 bases, V lost 5 bases, and 12 bases had no gene match. The CDR3 sequence is 17 residues long. The CDR3 nucleotides are TGTGCCAGCAGTCTCCTCCCTCGCGGGGGGGCATACAATGAGCAGTTCTTC. It specifies CASSLLPRGGAYNEQFF.